Described below is a single T cell receptor beta chain sequence and its context. The clone's antigen remains unknown. No base-level quality is on record; no much larger clone is a single base apart. This specimen comes from a study of blood T cell repertoires in COVID-19 (dated by TCRdb to about 2020). With respect to the entire study: Samples from collaborators originated in the United States, Italy and Spain and spanned both the acute and convalescent phases of COVID-19. The dataset comprised deeply sampled blood TCRbeta repertoires from subjects exposed to, actively infected with, or recovered from COVID-19. Where available, HLA class I and class II types were taken from metadata supplied by the sample provider and were not determined by assay-based typing. The repertoires were made available in a free public database intended to serve as a resource for research on the immune response to SARS-CoV-2. A de-identified subject ID, COVID-19 status, age in years and sex were almost always included in the sample metadata. Samples came from the ongoing ImmuneRACE study (first 160 participants) plus 1,254 subjects from 6 global collaborators. The material from the prospective study consisted of cDNA or gDNA derived from T cells, B-cell-depleted T cells, or PBMCs. Study-wide conclusions, independent of this receptor: Clinical and demographic metadata were provided uncurated, with the amount varying by source and participant.

One collaborating source in Seattle enrolled patients during active infection and followed them longitudinally through the course of disease. Each collaborating institution followed its own protocols to collect whole blood in K2EDTA tubes. For TCRbeta analysis, collaborators shipped samples as frozen whole blood, isolated PBMCs, or DNA extracted from either of those sample types. The CDR3 numbers 14 residues from cysteine through phenylalanine. Just the 42-base CDR3 DNA is kept, in frame starting at base 1. Based on the germline V gene, the CDR1 and CDR2 sequences are SGDLS and YYNGEE. V loses 5 bases at its end and J loses 5 bases; junction bases beyond the gene matches: 7. TCRbeta CDR3 regions were amplified from genomic DNA by means of the immunoSEQ Assay, a bias-controlled multiplex PCR. The source study handled its data this way. Within the assay, amplification of reference gene primers was used to estimate how many nucleated cells each sample contained. To quantify the absolute abundance of each unique TCRbeta CDR3 rearrangement, sequence reads were collapsed and filtered. For each sample, productive Simpson clonality was calculated as the square root of Simpson's diversity index over productive rearrangements. Entries here come from immuneACCESS through TCRdb and include only in-frame sequences with V and J called. Some clones fail to appear in such tables; in the studies checked, an unresolved V gene covers under half of the shortfall, and the cause of the remainder is unknown. V and J calls and clone size are those listed in that table; D and trimming were worked out from the DNA. The sample records under 200,000 clones, approximately 87% of which are singletons. 10% of the sample comes from the top ten.

This clonotype originated in an older woman with COVID-19, enrolled during active disease. Sequenced input: peripheral blood. The V and J genes are TRBV9 and TRBJ1-1; TRBD1 lines up with 9 middle nucleotides. DNA sequence: TGTGCCAGCAGAGCCGGACAGGGGAGAACTGAAGCTTTCTTT. It encodes CASRAGQGRTEAFF.